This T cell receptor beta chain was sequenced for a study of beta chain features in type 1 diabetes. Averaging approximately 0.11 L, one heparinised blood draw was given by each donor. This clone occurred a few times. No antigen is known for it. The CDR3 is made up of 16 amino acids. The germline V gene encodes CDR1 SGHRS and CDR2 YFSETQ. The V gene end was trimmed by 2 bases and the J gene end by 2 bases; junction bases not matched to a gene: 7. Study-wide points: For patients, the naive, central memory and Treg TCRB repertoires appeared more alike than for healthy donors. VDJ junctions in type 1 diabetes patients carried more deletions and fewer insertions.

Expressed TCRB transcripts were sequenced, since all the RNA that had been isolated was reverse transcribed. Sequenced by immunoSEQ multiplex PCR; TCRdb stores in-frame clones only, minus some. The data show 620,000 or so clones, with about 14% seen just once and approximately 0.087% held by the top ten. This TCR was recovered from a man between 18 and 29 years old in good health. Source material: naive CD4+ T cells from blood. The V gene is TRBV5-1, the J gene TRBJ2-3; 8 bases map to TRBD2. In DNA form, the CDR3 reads TGCGCCAGCAGCTTATTAACGGGGGGGCCCACAGATACGCAGTATTTT. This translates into CASSLLTGGPTDTQYF.